The 25 T cell receptor beta chains below were found in one sample sequenced in a study of blood T cells in healthy people across ages. Next came a second PCR, run for roughly 6 to 11 cycles, which used a sample-barcoded 5' primer along with a J-beta primer mix. From the 5' RACE reads, TCRdb called clonotypes with MiXCR, one entry per CDR3 protein. The data contain 1.5 million to 2 million distinct CDR3 sequences, about 39% of them singletons. The sequencing input was blood. These receptors were taken from a human donor in good health.

This clonotype was found a few times. This sequence joins TRBV6-6 and TRBJ2-3; tentative D call: TRBD1 (6 bases). Between the trimmed V and J ends, which lost 6 bases and 3 bases, there was a span of 16 bases. Germline CDR1 is MNHNY and CDR2 is SVGAGI (reference sequence). The CDR3 sequence is 15 residues long. CDR3 sequence (DNA): TGTGCCAGCAGCAGTACAGGGAGTTTAACAGATACGCAGTATTTT. It yields the protein CASSSTGSLTDTQYF.

The chain is built from TRBV11-2 and TRBJ1-6; D possibly corresponds to TRBD1 (5 bases). Germline CDR1 is SGHAT and CDR2 is FQNNGV. The CDR3 is made up of 17 amino acids. V was clipped by 5 bases and J by 0 bases, with 14 bases between them. CDR3 region: CASSTGGQGSYNSPLHF. The DNA for the CDR3 is TGTGCCAGCAGCACAGGTGGCCAGGGCTCCTATAATTCACCCCTCCACTTT.

The rearrangement uses TRBV6-6 and TRBJ1-5; no clear D gene. Trimming shortened V by 0 bases and J by 7 bases, and 7 bases separated the two germline ends. This CDR3 has 13 amino acids. The V gene's germline CDR1 is MNHNY and CDR2 SVGAGI (reference sequence). CDR3 loop: CASSYSRQQPQHF. DNA for the CDR3: TGTGCCAGCAGTTACTCCAGACAACAGCCCCAGCATTTT.

This clonotype was counted a few times. The chain uses TRBV2 and TRBJ1-1, with a possible D match to TRBD1 (6 bases). V gave up 8 bases and J gave up 5 bases, with 21 bases separating them. Germline CDR1 is SNHLY and CDR2 is FYNNEI. This CDR3 region has 15 residues. CDR3 in amino acids: CASVYSRQGLTEAFF. The CDR3 DNA is TGTGCCAGCGTATATTCGAGGCAGGGGTTGACTGAAGCTTTCTTT.

In regard to this clonotype: Germline is not matched at one junction end, which may reflect a read error. The chain has TRBV5-1 and TRBJ1-5; D not certain. CDR1 is SGHRS and CDR2 is YFSETQ in the germline V gene. The CDR3 covers 13 residues. Written as DNA, the CDR3 is TGCGCCAGCAGGGGAGCGATCAATCAGCCCCGGCATTTT. This codes for CASRGAINQPRHF. The whole variable domain, remainder taken from reference TRBV5-1 and TRBJ1-5, is KAGVTQTPRYLIKTRGQQVTLSCSPISGHRSVSWYQQTPGQGLQFLFEYFSETQRNKGNFPGRFSGRQFSNSRSEMNVSTLELGDSALYLCASRGAINQPRHFGDGTRLSIL.

The V call is TRBV9, the J call TRBJ1-1; D is uncertain. The V gene lost 4 bases and the J gene lost 5 bases, with 12 bases spanning the gap. Germline V gene data show CDR1 as SGDLS and CDR2 as YYNGEE. The CDR3 consists of 13 residues. For the CDR3, the DNA is TGTGCCAGCAGCTCCCCTCCTGAGACTGAAGCTTTCTTT. It yields the protein CASSSPPETEAFF.

This clonotype was observed a handful of times. The rearrangement joins TRBV29-1 to TRBJ2-7, with D perhaps matching TRBD1 (6 bases). The ends were cut back, 4 bases at V and 1 base at J, with 17 bases in the middle. The CDR3 totals 15 residues. Germline lookup yields CDR1 SQVTM and CDR2 ANQGSEA. CDR3 sequence reads: CSVAGPATGSYEQYF. The CDR3 nucleotides are TGCAGCGTTGCGGGCCCCGCAACAGGGTCCTACGAGCAGTACTTC.

In regard to this clonotype: A read error may account for a junction end that differs from germline. This chain joins TRBV6-2 or TRBV6-3 and TRBJ2-5; 9 bases are shared with TRBD1. This CDR3 is built from 14 residues. Germline CDR1 is MNHEY and CDR2 is SVGEGT. CDR3 in DNA: TGTGCCGGCAGTTGGACAGGGGACCAAGAGACCCAGTACTTC. This gives the protein CAGSWTGDQETQYF.

Details on this clonotype: Being one base from a much bigger clone, this may be a read error. The V and J genes are TRBV6-6 and TRBJ2-7; D remains unclear. The germline gives CDR1 MNHNY, CDR2 SVGAGI (reference sequence). Trimming cost V 0 bases and J 3 bases, with 6 bases left between them. The CDR3 length is 13 residues. The CDR3 DNA reads TGTGCCAGCAGTTACTCGACCGACTACGAGCAGTACGTC. Translation: CASSYSTDYEQYV.

CDR3 bases: TGTGCCAGCACCAAGGGGACTAGCGGTATACAAGAGACCCAGTACTTC. Amino acids: CASTKGTSGIQETQYF. This sequence joins TRBV12-3 or TRBV12-4 and TRBJ2-5; 11 positions agree with TRBD2. The CDR3 has 16 amino acids. J was trimmed by 2 bases and V by 7 bases; bases with no gene match: 9.

V and J are TRBV20-1 and TRBJ2-6, with D possibly called TRBD1 or TRBD2 (6 bases each). V gave up 6 bases and J gave up 3 bases, with 15 bases separating them. The CDR3 spans 15 residues. The germline gives CDR1 DFQATT, CDR2 SNEGSKA (reference sequence). The CDR3 DNA reads as TGCAGTGCCGAGAAGGGGGGCTTTGGGGCCAACGTCCTGACTTTC. Its protein product is CSAEKGGFGANVLTF.

This clonotype was counted only a few times. The chain combines TRBV7-8 with TRBJ1-1; D uncertain. This CDR3 spans 15 amino acids. The germline V gene has CDR1 SGHVS and CDR2 FQNEAQ. V lost 3 bases and J 1 base, leaving 12 bases between the germline ends. This CDR3 is CASSLRPLRNTEAFF. The CDR3 DNA is TGTGCCAGCAGCTTGCGGCCCCTAAGGAACACTGAAGCTTTCTTT.

In nucleotides, the CDR3 is TGTGCCAGCTTCCCAATCAGGTCCCAGGGGGTCAGCACTGAAGCTTTCTTT. Translation: CASFPIRSQGVSTEAFF. The chain carries TRBV7-8 and TRBJ1-1, with TRBD1 matching 7 bases. Germline CDR1 SGHVS, CDR2 FQNEAQ. V trimming: 8 bases; J trimming: 4 bases; junction bases outside the gene matches: 19. This CDR3 contains 17 residues.

J is TRBJ2-7 and V is TRBV4-1; 10 bases line up with TRBD1. Germline values: CDR1 MGHRA, CDR2 YSYEKL. This CDR3 is 16 amino acids long. Trimming removed 1 base from V and 7 bases from J; junction bases left unmatched: 10. Written as DNA, the CDR3 is TGCGCCAGCAGCCAAGGTCGGGACAGGGGACCGGGGGAGCAGTACTTC. The encoded protein is CASSQGRDRGPGEQYF.

This clonotype came up once. The CDR3 spells CASTETSDTGELFF. The CDR3 bases are TGCGCCAGCACCGAGACTAGCGACACCGGGGAGCTGTTTTTT. The chain employs TRBV5-1 and TRBJ2-2; 8 nucleotides align to TRBD2. CDR1 SGHRS and CDR2 YFSETQ come from the germline V gene. The CDR3 consists of 14 residues. V gave up 6 bases and J gave up 3 bases; unmatched junction bases: 4.

This chain uses TRBV6-2 or TRBV6-3 with TRBJ2-4, with TRBD2 matching over 10 bases. The CDR3 extends over 14 amino acids. Losses at the gene ends were 8 bases for V and 13 bases for J; bases not matched to a gene: 14. CDR1 is MNHEY and CDR2 is SVGEGT in the germline V gene. CDR3 sequence: CASGVAGGYNEQYF. In DNA, the CDR3 is TGTGCCAGCGGGGTAGCGGGGGGCTACAATGAGCAGTACTTC.

The chain has TRBV7-2 and TRBJ2-7, with 14 positions matching TRBD2. V shed 2 bases, J shed 4 bases, and the junction held 13 bases outside the gene matches. CDR1 and CDR2 from the germline V gene are SGHTA and FQGNSA. There are 19 residues in the CDR3. The CDR3 sequence is CASSLPRLAGGHLRYEQYF. The CDR3 DNA reads as TGTGCCAGCAGCTTACCCAGACTAGCGGGGGGGCATTTGAGATACGAGCAGTACTTC.

Written as DNA, the CDR3 is TGTGCCAGCATGATCGGTATAACTAATGAAAAACTGTTTTTT. It encodes CASMIGITNEKLFF. The gene calls are TRBV6-2 or TRBV6-3 and TRBJ1-4; D remains unclear. The V gene's germline CDR1 is MNHEY and CDR2 SVGEGT. This CDR3 is 14 amino acids long. V lost 7 bases and J 1 base, leaving 10 bases between the germline ends.

This chain joins TRBV13 and TRBJ2-5, with D perhaps matching TRBD1 or TRBD2 (5 bases each). Germline V gives CDR1 PRHDT, CDR2 FYEKMQ (reference sequence). V was clipped by 3 bases and J by 4 bases, with 15 bases between them. The CDR3 spans 15 residues. The CDR3 region is CASSLGRARGETQYF. The CDR3 nucleotides are TGTGCCAGCAGCTTGGGACGGGCGAGGGGAGAGACCCAGTACTTC.

The chain has TRBV21-1 and TRBJ2-3; the DNA was not used to check the table's D call, TRBD2. TRBV21-1 is annotated as a pseudogene. The CDR3 extends over 16 amino acids. The CDR3 DNA reads TGTGCCAGCAGCAAAGGCAGCGGGGGTGCCACAGATACGCAGTATTTT. It encodes CASSKGSGGATDTQYF.

V gene TRBV7-6 combines with J gene TRBJ1-2; no definite D call. Trimming took 5 bases from V and 2 from J, leaving 15 bases between them. Germline V lookup: CDR1 SGHVS, CDR2 FNYEAQ. CDR3 length equals 15 residues. Here the CDR3 DNA reads TGTGCCAGCAGCCCCCGCTCCTTGGTAAACTATGGCTACACCTTC. It specifies CASSPRSLVNYGYTF.

CDR3 amino acids: CASSESLRMNTEAFF. In nucleotides, the CDR3 is TGTGCCAGCAGTGAATCCTTACGGATGAACACTGAAGCTTTCTTT. V gene TRBV2 combines with J gene TRBJ1-1, with D uncertain. Germline-derived CDR1 and CDR2 are SNHLY and FYNNEI. Deletions cut 2 bases from V and 0 bases from J, with 10 bases between. The CDR3 has 15 residues.

This clonotype was detected a few times. J is TRBJ2-1 and V is TRBV11-2; D is ambiguous. This CDR3 region has 12 residues. Trimming removed 5 bases at V and 7 bases at J, with 9 bases between. The germline gives CDR1 SGHAT, CDR2 FQNNGV. The CDR3 DNA sequence: TGTGCCAGCAGCCCCACGACTAATGAGCAGTTCTTC. Translated, it gives CASSPTTNEQFF.

The J gene is TRBJ2-5, the V gene TRBV5-1; 8 nucleotides align to TRBD2. The CDR3 is 15 residues long. With V trimmed by 3 bases and J by 2 bases, 6 bases remained unmatched. Germline-derived CDR1 and CDR2 are SGHRS and YFSETQ. The CDR3 DNA follows: TGCGCCAGCAGCTGGGCGGGGGGCCCTCAAGAGACCCAGTACTTC. Translating gives CASSWAGGPQETQYF.

The chain is built from TRBV29-1 and TRBJ2-7, with D perhaps given as TRBD1 or TRBD2 (6 bases each). The CDR3 runs to 14 residues. V was clipped by 4 bases and J by 3 bases, with 16 bases between them. From germline, CDR1 is SQVTM and CDR2 ANQGSEA. CDR3 sequence (DNA): TGCAGCGTTGTGGAGGGACATTGGTACTACGAGCAGTACTTC. Translation gives CSVVEGHWYYEQYF.